What follows are 18 T cell receptor beta chains derived from one specimen sequenced in a study of CD8+CD57+ T cells in acquired aplastic anemia. An expansion of CD8+CD57+ cells by flow cytometry had been shown in patients chosen for sequencing. Genomic DNA, the template, was used for profiling of the TCR beta VDJ and CDR3. TCRdb fed the reads into MiXCR, producing one record per CDR3 protein. The data contain some 200,000 distinct CDR3 sequences, 60% to 80% of them singletons. Sequenced input: sorted CD4+, CD8+, or CD8+CD57+ T cells (not recorded which) from PBMCs. These receptors were taken from a human donor with aplastic anemia.

The chain recombines TRBV6-6 with TRBJ1-2; tentative D call: TRBD1 (5 bases). Germline CDR1 is MNHNY and CDR2 is SVGAGI (reference sequence). V was clipped by 9 bases and J by 0 bases, with 23 bases between them. CDR3 length: 17 amino acids. CDR3 region: CASSFRGPIVANYGYTF. The DNA for the CDR3 is TGTGCCAGTTCTTTTCGGGGCCCTATCGTTGCTAACTATGGCTACACCTTC.

The chain carries TRBV20-1 and TRBJ1-1; 10 nucleotides agree with TRBD1. Germline V gives CDR1 DFQATT, CDR2 SNEGSKA (reference sequence). This CDR3 spans 14 amino acids. V gave up 7 bases and J gave up 5 bases; unmatched junction bases: 10. The CDR3 nucleotides are TGCAGTGGCACCCCGGGACAGGGGCGGACTGAAGCTTTCTTT. Its protein product is CSGTPGQGRTEAFF.

The rearrangement uses TRBV7-9 and TRBJ1-2, with D maybe TRBD1 (5 bases). Germline values: CDR1 SEHNR, CDR2 FQNEAQ (reference sequence). The CDR3 loop spans 13 amino acids. V lost 5 bases to trimming and J lost 4 bases, with 11 bases between them. DNA of the CDR3: TGTGCCAGCAGCCCAGGGTCTGTCTATGGCTACACCTTC. This encodes CASSPGSVYGYTF.

This sequence joins TRBV2 and TRBJ1-5; TRBD1 matches 8 bases. The CDR3 consists of 13 residues. Germline CDR1 reads SNHLY; CDR2 reads FYNNEI. V lost 6 bases, J lost 5 bases, and 3 bases stayed unmatched. For the CDR3, the DNA is TGTGCCAGCAGGGCAGGGGGCGATCAGCCCCAGCATTTT. It yields the protein CASRAGGDQPQHF.

This clonotype was counted once. This rearrangement joins TRBV20-1 to TRBJ1-5; 8 nucleotides line up with TRBD1. The CDR3 is 14 amino acids. Trimming took 3 bases from V and 1 from J; bases not matched to a gene: 2. Germline V lookup: CDR1 DFQATT, CDR2 SNEGSKA (reference sequence). CDR3 in amino acids: CSARDRASNQPQHF. CDR3 nucleotide sequence: TGCAGTGCTAGGGACAGGGCGAGCAATCAGCCCCAGCATTTT.

The V call is TRBV10-2, the J call TRBJ2-7, with D maybe TRBD1 (6 bases). CDR1 WSHSY and CDR2 SAAADI come from the germline V gene. V was clipped by 4 bases and J by 0 bases, with 10 bases between them. This CDR3 spans 14 amino acids. CDR3 amino acids: CASSGGQYSYEQYF. The CDR3 bases are TGCGCCAGCAGTGGTGGACAGTACTCCTACGAGCAGTACTTC.

This clonotype was seen ten or more times. The chain uses TRBV10-3 and TRBJ2-1, with a tentative D call TRBD1 (6 bases). CDR3 size: 15 residues. The V gene lost 0 bases and the J gene lost 0 bases, with 6 bases spanning the gap. Germline V lookup: CDR1 ENHRY, CDR2 SYGVKD. The CDR3 nucleotides are TGTGCCATCAGTGAGTCAGGGGGCTCCTACAATGAGCAGTTCTTC. It specifies CAISESGGSYNEQFF.

The rearrangement joins TRBV9 to TRBJ1-1; D uncertain. This CDR3 has 15 amino acids. From germline, CDR1 is SGDLS and CDR2 YYNGEE. The ends were cut back, 0 bases at V and 1 base at J, with 10 bases in the middle. Here the CDR3 reads CASSVGDVTNTEAFF. The CDR3 nucleotides read TGTGCCAGCAGCGTAGGAGATGTGACGAACACTGAAGCTTTCTTT.

This chain connects TRBV24-1 to TRBJ2-2; 11 bases are a match to TRBD2. CDR3 size: 17 residues. The V segment lost 5 bases and the J segment 4 bases; nucleotides outside the gene matches: 8. Germline CDR1 reads KGHDR; CDR2 reads SFDVKD. The CDR3 DNA is TGTGCCACCAGTGGGAGTATAGCGGGAGGGCGCACCGGGGAGCTGTTTTTT. This sequence encodes CATSGSIAGGRTGELFF.

The gene calls are TRBV19 and TRBJ2-2; 11 bases line up with TRBD2. Germline V lookup: CDR1 LNHDA, CDR2 SQIVND (reference sequence). V was pared by 3 bases and J by 6 bases, with 9 bases of the junction left unmatched. The CDR3 spans 17 residues. CDR3: CASSIYSGTSGPGELFF. In nucleotides, the CDR3 is TGTGCCAGTAGTATTTACTCCGGGACTAGCGGTCCCGGGGAGCTGTTTTTT.

For the CDR3, the DNA is TGCAGTGCTATGGGACAGGGGAACTACGAGCAGTACTTC. Translating it yields CSAMGQGNYEQYF. The chain uses TRBV20-1 and TRBJ2-7; 10 positions agree with TRBD1. Trimming at V came to 4 bases and at J to 3 bases, leaving 3 bases not matched to a gene. The V gene's germline CDR1 is DFQATT and CDR2 SNEGSKA (reference sequence). The CDR3 is made up of 13 amino acids.

The chain employs TRBV4-2 and TRBJ1-1, with no clear D. Germline V gives CDR1 LGHNA, CDR2 YNFKEQ. V lost 2 bases to trimming and J lost 0 bases, with 4 bases between them. There are 13 residues in the CDR3. The DNA for the CDR3 is TGTGCCAGCAGCCAACCAATGAACACTGAAGCTTTCTTT. It encodes CASSQPMNTEAFF.

This chain joins TRBV5-6 and TRBJ2-7, with 14 bases aligning to TRBD2. The germline V gene encodes CDR1 SGHDT and CDR2 YYEEEE. J lost 5 bases, V lost 2 bases, and 12 bases had no gene match. The CDR3 length is 18 residues. This chain's CDR3 is CASSLGGLAGARTHEQYF. As DNA, the CDR3 is TGTGCCAGCAGCTTAGGGGGACTAGCGGGAGCGAGAACCCACGAGCAGTACTTC.

The chain recombines TRBV10-3 with TRBJ2-7; TRBD1 agrees at 9 bases. CDR3 size: 14 residues. J was trimmed by 3 bases and V by 7 bases; bases with no gene match: 7. Germline CDR1 and CDR2: ENHRY and SYGVKD. CDR3 bases: TGTGCCATCAACCAAAGGGGACAGGGCTACGAGCAGTACTTC. Amino acids: CAINQRGQGYEQYF.

The chain uses TRBV2 and TRBJ1-1; TRBD1 is a possible D gene (5 bases). The ends were cut back, 4 bases at V and 6 bases at J, with 15 bases in the middle. The CDR3 consists of 14 residues. Germline assignment: CDR1 SNHLY and CDR2 FYNNEI. The CDR3 sequence is CASSVEGRRAEAFF. The DNA for the CDR3 is TGTGCCAGCAGTGTGGAGGGGCGGCGAGCTGAAGCTTTCTTT.

The chain's CDR3 is CASRGFPNTEAFF. The CDR3 nucleotides read TGTGCCAGCAGGGGCTTCCCGAACACTGAAGCTTTCTTT. V is TRBV7-2 and J is TRBJ1-1; D gene unclear. Trimming took off 6 bases at V and 1 base at J, with 9 bases between the two ends. This CDR3 is 13 amino acids long. Germline V gene sequence: CDR1 SGHTA, CDR2 FQGNSA.

This clonotype has ten or more counts. The chain employs TRBV2 and TRBJ2-7; D remains ambiguous. V gave up 3 bases and J gave up 5 bases, with 5 bases separating them. Looked up from germline, CDR1 is SNHLY and CDR2 is FYNNEI. The CDR3 consists of 11 residues. The CDR3 DNA reads as TGTGCCAGCAGTGATCTAGACGAGCAGTACTTC. It specifies CASSDLDEQYF.

This clonotype was found once. This chain joins TRBV5-1 and TRBJ2-1; the match to TRBD1 covers 7 bases. Germline values: CDR1 SGHRS, CDR2 YFSETQ. The CDR3 covers 15 residues. Unmatched junction bases numbered 6, after V lost 0 bases and J lost 6 bases. CDR3 nucleotide sequence: TGCGCCAGCAGCTTGGGACAGGGACGTACCAATGAGCAGTTCTTC. This sequence encodes CASSLGQGRTNEQFF.